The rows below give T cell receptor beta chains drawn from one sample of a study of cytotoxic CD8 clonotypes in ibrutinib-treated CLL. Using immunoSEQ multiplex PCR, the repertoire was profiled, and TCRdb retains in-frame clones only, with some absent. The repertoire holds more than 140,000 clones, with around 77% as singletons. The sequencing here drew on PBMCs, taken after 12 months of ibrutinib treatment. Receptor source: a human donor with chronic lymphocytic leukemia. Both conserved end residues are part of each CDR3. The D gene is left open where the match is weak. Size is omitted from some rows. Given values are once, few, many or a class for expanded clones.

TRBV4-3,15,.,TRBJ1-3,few,CASSQGTVSGNTIYF,TGCGCCAGCAGCCAAGGCACAGTCTCTGGAAACACCATATATTTT
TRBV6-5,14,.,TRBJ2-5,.,CASNSISGRETQYF,TGTGCCAGCAACTCAATCAGTGGGAGGGAGACCCAGTACTTC
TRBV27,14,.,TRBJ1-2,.,CASSSGVTNYGYTF,TGTGCCAGCAGTTCAGGGGTAACTAACTATGGCTACACCTTC
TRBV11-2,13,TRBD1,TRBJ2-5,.,CASSPTGVETQYF,TGTGCCAGCAGCCCAACAGGGGTGGAGACCCAGTACTTC
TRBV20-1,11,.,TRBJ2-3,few,CSARVLDTQYF,TGCAGTGCTAGAGTTCTGGATACGCAGTATTTT
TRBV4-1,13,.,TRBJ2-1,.,CASSQVVANEQFF,TGCGCCAGCAGCCAAGTTGTAGCCAATGAGCAGTTCTTC
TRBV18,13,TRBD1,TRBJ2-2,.,CASSRQGDGELFF,TGTGCCAGCTCAAGACAGGGGGACGGGGAGCTGTTTTTT
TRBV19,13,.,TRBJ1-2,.,CASSIGLSYGYTF,TGTGCCAGTAGTATTGGGCTGAGCTATGGCTACACCTTC
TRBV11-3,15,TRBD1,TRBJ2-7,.,CASSLVNDRGGEQYF,TGTGCCAGCAGCTTAGTCAACGACAGGGGGGGCGAGCAGTACTTC
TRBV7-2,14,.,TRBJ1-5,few,CASSLSDSNQPQHF,TGTGCCAGCAGCTTATCAGATAGCAATCAGCCCCAGCATTTT
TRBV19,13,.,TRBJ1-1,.,CASSNSPNTEAFF,TGTGCCAGTAGTAATAGCCCGAACACTGAAGCTTTCTTT
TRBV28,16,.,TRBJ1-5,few,CASHKPGLGNNQPQHF,TGTGCCAGCCACAAGCCGGGACTGGGGAACAATCAGCCCCAGCATTTT
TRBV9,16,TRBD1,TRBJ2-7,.,CASSVGSTGGGYEQYF,TGTGCCAGCAGCGTAGGATCGACAGGGGGAGGGTACGAGCAGTACTTC
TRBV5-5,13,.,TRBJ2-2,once,CASSFSNFGELFF,TGTGCCAGCAGCTTTTCCAATTTCGGGGAGCTGTTTTTT
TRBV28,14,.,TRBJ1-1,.,CASSLGGSQTEAFF,TGTGCCAGCAGTTTAGGTGGGTCCCAAACTGAAGCTTTCTTT
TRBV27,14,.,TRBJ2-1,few,CASSWDPGYNEQFF,TGTGCCAGCAGTTGGGATCCGGGATACAATGAGCAGTTCTTC
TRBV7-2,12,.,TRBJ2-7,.,CASSASYGEQYF,TGTGCCAGCAGCGCCTCGTACGGAGAGCAGTACTTC
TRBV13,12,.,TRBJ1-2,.,CASSSPGLPYTF,TGTGCCAGCAGCTCCCCGGGACTTCCCTACACCTTC
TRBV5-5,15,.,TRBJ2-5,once,CASSLAGRNQETQYF,TGTGCCAGCAGCTTGGCTGGCAGAAACCAAGAGACCCAGTACTTC
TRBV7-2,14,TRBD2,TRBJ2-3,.,CASRSGGATDTQYF,TGTGCCAGCCGGAGCGGGGGGGCGACAGATACGCAGTATTTT
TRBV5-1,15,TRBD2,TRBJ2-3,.,CASSLAGGDTDTQYF,TGCGCCAGCAGCTTGGCCGGGGGGGACACAGATACGCAGTATTTT
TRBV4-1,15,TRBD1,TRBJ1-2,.,CASSRDRGWDYGYTF,TGCGCCAGCAGCCGGGACAGGGGTTGGGACTATGGCTACACCTTC
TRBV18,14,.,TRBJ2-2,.,CASSPNLNTGELFF,TGTGCCAGCTCACCAAACTTGAACACCGGGGAGCTGTTTTTT
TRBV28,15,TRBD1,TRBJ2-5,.,CASSFRRQGQETQYF,TGTGCCAGCAGTTTCCGCCGACAGGGTCAAGAGACCCAGTACTTC
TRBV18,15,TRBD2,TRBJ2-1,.,CASSPREGVANEQFF,TGTGCCAGCTCACCGCGGGAGGGGGTAGCCAATGAGCAGTTCTTC
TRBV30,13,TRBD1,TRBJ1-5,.,CAWSSQGAQPQHF,TGTGCCTGGAGTTCTCAGGGGGCTCAGCCCCAGCATTTT
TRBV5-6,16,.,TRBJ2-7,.,CASSLGEGGRAGEQYF,TGTGCCAGCAGCCTGGGGGAGGGGGGGCGGGCAGGCGAGCAGTACTTC
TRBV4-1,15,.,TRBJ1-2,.,CASSQDDRGGYGYTF,TGCGCCAGCAGCCAAGATGACCGGGGGGGCTATGGCTACACCTTC